This TCR beta chain was retrieved from a study of CD8 T cells in Susac syndrome (dated 2019 in TCRdb). About the study as a whole: Among the sequenced Susac syndrome patients, about six had clinically active disease and roughly eight were in clinical remission. CD8+ T cell repertoire clonality was compared between about a dozen healthy donors, some 14 Susac syndrome patients and roughly 15 multiple sclerosis patients. Susac syndrome patients were therapy-naive, on corticosteroids (some also receiving IVIg), or on IVIg alone at blood withdrawal. The study used repertoire sequencing to test whether antigen drove CD8+ T cell activation and differentiation in Susac syndrome.

Findings and caveats that apply to the study as a whole: In the total CD8+ and CD8+ TEMRA repertoires, sixteen and five Susac-specific public clones, respectively, were identified. CD8+ repertoires in Susac syndrome showed clonal expansion, which was highest in CD8+ TEMRA cells and was greater in clinically active patients than in remitting patients. The number of individuals in the TCR sequencing and HLA analysis was acknowledged as relatively small.

RNA was extracted using the RNeasy kit, and about 0.45 to 1 ug of the RNA was reverse transcribed with random hexamers. TCR beta CDR3 regions were amplified with the immunoSEQ multiplex PCR assay covering 54 Vbeta and 13 Jbeta segments. Bias from PCR amplification was corrected by using a synthetic template baseline for primer optimization and for computational correction. Turning to the authors' computational methods: Only productive sequences were kept, with reads annotated to V, D and J genes according to IMGT and analyzed in immunoSEQ Analyzer. Clonality was calculated as one minus the Shannon entropy normalized by log2 of the number of productive unique sequences. For each patient and control, public and private clones were evaluated among the 100 most prevalent clones. Susac-specific clones were defined as absent from healthy and MS cohorts, over a thousand published viral clones and other ImmuneACCESS disease sequences. Starting from the raw public reads, TCRdb applied fastp trimming at Q25, assembled clones with MiXCR and retained in-frame beta chains. Each CDR3 protein appears once, grouped with its most common genes and DNA. TCRdb, not the authors, supplied the V and J calls. In all, the sample holds 120,000 or so distinct CDR3 sequences, and just under 95% of those were seen once. Clones ranked in the top ten supply around 0.2% of the sample.

High-throughput TCR beta sequencing profiled peripheral blood CD8+ and CD4+ T cells from healthy donors, Susac syndrome patients and multiple sclerosis patients. The Susac syndrome patients fulfilled recently defined diagnostic criteria for definite or probable disease. CD8+ TEMRA cells were enriched by FACS, while bulk CD8+ and CD4+ T cells were purified by magnetic negative isolation. Blood was collected in EDTA tubes and processed within 24 hours, with PBMCs isolated through density gradient centrifugation. PBMCs intended for TCR sequencing were frozen in liquid nitrogen and were later thawed in a 37 degrees C water bath. Purity of sorted or isolated CD4+, CD8+ and CD8+ TEMRA cells was at least 90%. Worth noting for this clonotype: Its antigen is not yet known. Qualities for individual bases were not recorded, and no much larger clone is one base off.

Cut back by 5 bases and 6 bases, the V and J ends lie 13 bases apart. According to the germline V gene, CDR1 reads SGHTA and CDR2 reads FQGNSA. Including cysteine and phenylalanine, the CDR3 has 14 amino acids. Only CDR3 DNA is held: 42 bases, read in frame from base 1. The TCR was taken from a human donor with Susac syndrome. The chain was built from TRBV7-2 and TRBJ2-2; a tentative D match to TRBD1 spans 5 bases. The specimen sequenced was CD8+ T cells from PBMCs. CDR3 reads: CASSPAQGSGELFF. DNA sequence: TGTGCCAGCAGCCCTGCCCAGGGTTCCGGGGAGCTGTTTTTT.